This T cell receptor beta chain appears in the sequencing data of a study of Ad26.COV2.S vaccination and SARS-CoV-2 variants (dated by TCRdb to the early 2020s). At the level of the whole study: Donors in the vaccine arm were drawn from COV1001, a phase I-IIa trial of Ad26.COV2.S in healthy adults that was multicentre, randomized, double-blind and placebo-controlled. Ad26.COV2.S was administered intramuscularly at 5 x 10^10 or 1 x 10^11 viral particles, either as a single shot or as two shots given 56 days apart. Sequencing of the TCRbeta repertoire served to evaluate the specificity and breadth of SARS-CoV-2-reactive T cell receptors following Ad26.COV2.S vaccination. A total of some 30 samples were included in the TCR-sequenced set, comprising roughly 19 Ad26.COV2.S vaccine recipients, 5 placebo recipients and 8 SARS-CoV-2 convalescent individuals. Participants in the trial were split at random into five groups of five each, receiving low-dose or high-dose Ad26.COV2.S once or twice, or else placebo on both occasions. Throughout the experiments and outcome assessment, investigators stayed blinded to trial group allocation. Broad study findings and their caveats: Comparing responses between vaccine doses or regimens was not something the study was powered to do. Substantial breadth of spike-specific CD8+ and CD4+ T cell responses was reported after vaccination. Spike-specific TCR breadth was higher in Ad26.COV2.S recipients than in placebo recipients (P = 0.0014). Vaccine and placebo recipients had comparable non-spike TCR breadth, which fits with the vaccine containing only spike. The authors noted that the TCR breadth and depth analyses may have underestimated total T cell responses.

The immunoSEQ Assay was used to sequence TCRbeta CDR3 regions. After extraction, genomic DNA underwent amplification by bias-controlled multiplex PCR, followed by high-throughput sequencing. In the source study's methods: To quantify the absolute abundance of every unique TCRbeta CDR3 region, sequences were collapsed and filtered. T cell fraction was estimated by normalizing TCRbeta template counts to usable DNA, with usable DNA measured through amplification of reference genes found in all nucleated cells. Repertoire TCRs were annotated as SARS-CoV-2-specific by exact matching of V gene, CDR3 amino acid sequence and J gene to a known reactive TCR set. The reference SARS-CoV-2 TCR set was derived from MIRA and filtered for enrichment in COVID-19-positive ImmuneCODE repertoires, a step that removed public or cross-reactive TCRs. Drawing on the MIRA antigens, annotated TCRs were analysed further at the level of specific ORF or position within ORF. Breadth was defined as the number of annotated unique rearrangements divided by the total number of unique productive rearrangements, and depth was defined as the summed frequency of the annotated unique rearrangements. TCR breadth was compared between groups using two-sided Wilcoxon rank-sum tests. The table comes from immuneACCESS by way of TCRdb, which keeps in-frame sequences with V and J called. Part of the clones is missing from these tables; in studies checked, under half for an unresolved V gene and the rest for unknown reasons. V and J calls and clone size are as listed in that table; D and trimming were resolved from the DNA. The sample table lists roughly 420,000 clones, 70% to 90% of them with a count of one. The ten most abundant clones make up less than 4.5% of the sample.

In the paper's terms, the treatment or condition label means: roughly 18 received Ad26.COV2.S at low or high dose, single or two shots; 5 received placebo; per-sample allocation not given. Repertoires of vaccine and placebo recipients were sequenced from samples collected on day 63 after the first injection. In Cohort 1b, about 25 adults aged 18-55 years were enrolled at a single site in Boston, USA, between 29 July and 7 August 2020. As a vaccine, Ad26.COV2.S was a replication-incompetent adenovirus type 26 vector that expressed a prefusion-stabilized SARS-CoV-2 spike protein derived from the original Wuhan strain. V is clipped by 7 bases and J by 4 bases, and the sequence between their germline boundaries is 16 bases long. Taken from cysteine to phenylalanine, the CDR3 has 14 residues. Just the 42-base CDR3 DNA is kept, in frame starting at base 1. CDR1 and CDR2 are drawn from the germline V gene (reference sequence): PRHDT, FYEKMQ.

Of note for this clone: Its antigen is currently not known. Base quality data are lacking; no much larger clone is found one base away.

The source was peripheral blood, collected in a trial of Ad26.COV2.S vaccine versus placebo. Here the chain combines TRBV13 and TRBJ1-2, with TRBD1 tentatively as D gene (5 bases match). The clonotype originates from a person between 18 and 59 years old who received the Ad26.COV2.S COVID-19 vaccine or a placebo. In nucleotides, the sequence is TGTGCCAGCAACCTGAATCCGGGGCCCTATGGCTACACCTTC. It is translated as CASNLNPGPYGYTF.